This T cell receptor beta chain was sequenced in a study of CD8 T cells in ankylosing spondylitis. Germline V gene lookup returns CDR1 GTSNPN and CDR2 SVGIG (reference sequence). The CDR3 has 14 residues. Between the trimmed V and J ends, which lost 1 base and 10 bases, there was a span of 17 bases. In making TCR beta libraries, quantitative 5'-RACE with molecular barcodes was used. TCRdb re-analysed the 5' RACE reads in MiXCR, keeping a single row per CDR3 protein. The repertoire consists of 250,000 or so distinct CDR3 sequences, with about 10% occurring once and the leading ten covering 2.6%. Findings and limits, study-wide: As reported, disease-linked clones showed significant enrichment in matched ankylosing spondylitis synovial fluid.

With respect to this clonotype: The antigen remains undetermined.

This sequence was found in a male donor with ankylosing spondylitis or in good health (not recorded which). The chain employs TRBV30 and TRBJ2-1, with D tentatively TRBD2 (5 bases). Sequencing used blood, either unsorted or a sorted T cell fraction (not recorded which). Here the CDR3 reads CAWSGVAHYGEQFF. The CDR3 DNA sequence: TGTGCCTGGAGTGGGGTAGCGCATTATGGAGAGCAGTTCTTC.